This T cell receptor beta chain is drawn from a study of T-cell memory formation after mild COVID-19. For the study at large: Each donor largely had its own TCR clusters.

TCRalpha and TCRbeta libraries used 5'RACE with constant-segment primers and UMIs. Using its own MiXCR run on the 5' RACE reads, TCRdb lists one record per CDR3 protein. In the table there are about 210,000 distinct CDR3 sequences, around 25% of which are singletons. This clonotype was recorded a few times. V was pared by 5 bases and J by 2 bases, with 6 bases of the junction left unmatched. This CDR3 region has 15 residues. The germline CDR1 and CDR2 sequences are SEHNR and FQNEAQ (reference sequence). The chain combines TRBV7-9 with TRBJ2-3, with 8 bases aligning to TRBD2. The sample comprised PBMCs or a T cell subset sorted from them (not recorded which). The source of this sequence is an adult woman who had mild COVID-19 (a few samples of this study predate the infection). Cell type and time point are not known. The DNA of the CDR3 is TGTGCCAGCAGCCCCGGACTAGCAGACACAGATACGCAGTATTTT. It is translated as CASSPGLADTDTQYF.